These 17 T cell receptor beta chains originate from one sample sequenced in a study of CD8+CD57+ T cells in acquired aplastic anemia (dated by TCRdb to the late 2010s). The sequencer was an Illumina HiSeq 2000. Genomic DNA served as template for TCR beta VDJ combination and CDR3 sequence profiling. In-frame beta chains were kept once TCRdb had trimmed the public reads at Q25 with fastp and called clones with MiXCR. Every CDR3 protein is listed once, alongside the most common genes and DNA of its rows. The sample table shows roughly 180,000 distinct CDR3 sequences, and approximately 45% are seen once. The leading ten clones occupy approximately 2.9% of the sample. The sequencing input was sorted CD4+, CD8+, or CD8+CD57+ T cells (not recorded which) from PBMCs. The source is a human donor in good health.

As to this clonotype: An end of the junction differs from the germline gene, which may be a read error. The J gene is TRBJ2-7, the V gene TRBV6-1; D call uncertain. Germline lookup yields CDR1 MNHNS and CDR2 SASEGT. CDR3 size: 12 residues. CDR3 DNA sequence: TGTGCCATCAGTGAGGCAGCCTACGAGCAGTACTTC. Translating it yields CAISEAAYEQYF.

V gene TRBV2 combines with J gene TRBJ1-2; D unclear. Germline CDR1 reads SNHLY; CDR2 reads FYNNEI. This CDR3 has 15 amino acids. The ends were cut back, 1 base at V and 6 bases at J, with 15 bases in the middle. This CDR3 is CASSEGMHSLDGYTF. The CDR3 coding sequence is TGTGCCAGCAGTGAAGGGATGCACTCGTTGGATGGCTACACCTTC.

This clonotype appeared many times. The chain employs TRBV5-1 and TRBJ1-6, with 7 bases that match TRBD1. V shed 2 bases, J shed 7 bases, and the junction held 9 bases outside the gene matches. Germline loops: CDR1 SGHRS, CDR2 YFSETQ. CDR3 length: 16 amino acids. The CDR3 coding sequence is TGCGCCAGCAGCTTACTGGTAGGGGGCGCAAATTCACCCCTCCACTTT. It translates to CASSLLVGGANSPLHF.

There are many counts of this clonotype. The chain combines TRBV19 with TRBJ2-1; D is ambiguous. The CDR3 covers 15 residues. Trimming took off 3 bases at V and 4 bases at J, with 13 bases between the two ends. Per germline, CDR1 LNHDA and CDR2 SQIVND (reference sequence). The CDR3 sequence is CASSIGRNRYNEQFF. CDR3 bases: TGTGCCAGTAGTATCGGGCGGAACCGATACAATGAGCAGTTCTTC.

The chain employs TRBV11-2 and TRBJ2-1; 9 bases fit TRBD2. Trimming cost V 4 bases and J 8 bases; bases outside gene matches: 12. CDR1 is SGHAT, CDR2 FQNNGV, per germline. The CDR3 has 16 residues. The chain's CDR3 is CASSSGGALAGDEQFF. The CDR3 DNA is TGTGCCAGCAGCTCTGGTGGGGCGTTAGCGGGAGATGAGCAGTTCTTC.

V and J are TRBV19 and TRBJ2-6, with D possibly TRBD1 on 6 matching bases. Germline V gene data show CDR1 as LNHDA and CDR2 as SQIVND (reference sequence). This CDR3 comprises 16 residues. V lost 3 bases to trimming and J lost 4 bases, with 13 bases between them. The CDR3 DNA reads as TGTGCCAGTAGTATTTATACAGGGCCCGGGGCCAACGTCCTGACTTTC. It encodes CASSIYTGPGANVLTF.

V usage is TRBV24-1 and J usage is TRBJ2-2, with D maybe TRBD1 (5 bases). V lost 2 bases and J lost 5, with 8 bases in between. Germline V CDR1 and CDR2: KGHDR, SFDVKD. The CDR3 is 14 amino acids. DNA of the CDR3: TGTGCCACCAGTGATTACCCAGGGACCGGGGAGCTGTTTTTT. Protein: CATSDYPGTGELFF.

The gene calls are TRBV5-6 and TRBJ2-7; TRBD1 is a possible D gene (6 bases). This CDR3 region has 14 residues. The germline V gene encodes CDR1 SGHDT and CDR2 YYEEEE. V lost 4 bases and J 5 bases, leaving 16 bases between the germline ends. The CDR3 region is CASSTLGTPNEQYF. The DNA for the CDR3 is TGTGCCAGCAGCACCCTCGGGACACCGAACGAGCAGTACTTC. The complete variable domain, with remaining parts taken from reference TRBV5-6 and TRBJ2-7, reads DAGVTQSPTHLIKTRGQQVTLRCSPKSGHDTVSWYQQALGQGPQFIFQYYEEEERQRGNFPDRFSGHQFPNYSSELNVNALLLGDSALYLCASSTLGTPNEQYFGPGTRLTVT.

This chain connects TRBV12-5 to TRBJ1-5; D not resolved. Germline assignment: CDR1 LGHNT and CDR2 FRNRAP. With 2 bases removed from V and 6 bases from J, the gap between germline ends came to 8 bases. The CDR3 is made up of 13 amino acids. The CDR3 DNA sequence: TGTGCTAGTGGTTTGTTGGGGTTTCAGCCCCAGCATTTT. Protein: CASGLLGFQPQHF.

This clonotype was recorded a few times. CDR3 region: CAVKGRYYGYTF. In DNA form, the CDR3 reads TGTGCAGTGAAAGGCCGTTACTATGGCTACACCTTC. J is TRBJ1-2 and V is TRBV7-2; D is undetermined. Germline V lookup: CDR1 SGHTA, CDR2 FQGNSA. CDR3 length equals 12 residues.

The rearrangement links TRBV29-1 to TRBJ2-7; 7 positions agree with TRBD1. V lost 5 bases, J lost 3 bases, and 7 bases stayed unmatched. Germline V gives CDR1 SQVTM, CDR2 ANQGSEA. This CDR3 has 13 amino acids. This CDR3 reads CSVRDSIYYEQYF. The CDR3 DNA follows: TGCAGCGTTAGGGACAGTATCTACTACGAGCAGTACTTC.

This clonotype was seen repeatedly, ten times or more. This chain links TRBV5-1 with TRBJ2-3; D perhaps matches TRBD1 (5 bases). Looked up from germline, CDR1 is SGHRS and CDR2 is YFSETQ. The V gene lost 3 bases and the J gene lost 0 bases, with 11 bases spanning the gap. This CDR3 has 15 amino acids. In DNA form, the CDR3 reads TGCGCCAGCAGCTCGACGACAGCTAGCACAGATACGCAGTATTTT. Amino acids: CASSSTTASTDTQYF.

This clonotype was counted only a few times. The rearrangement links TRBV29-1 to TRBJ2-7, with TRBD1 as a possible D gene (6 bases). CDR1 and CDR2 (germline): SQVTM, ANQGSEA. V dropped 3 bases and J dropped 3 bases, with 12 bases sitting between them. This CDR3 has 13 amino acids. This chain's CDR3 is CSVDSGRGYEQYF. The CDR3 bases are TGCAGCGTTGATTCTGGCAGGGGCTACGAGCAGTACTTC.

V gene TRBV20-1 combines with J gene TRBJ1-2; D uncertain. This CDR3 is built from 13 residues. Germline CDR1 DFQATT, CDR2 SNEGSKA (reference sequence). With 4 bases removed from V and 4 bases from J, the gap between germline ends came to 13 bases. In nucleotides, the CDR3 is TGCAGTGCTACTATTGCAGGTTCCTATGGCTACACCTTC. Protein product: CSATIAGSYGYTF.

This chain links TRBV6-2 or TRBV6-3 with TRBJ1-5; 8 nucleotides line up with TRBD1. V dropped 6 bases and J dropped 6; count of bases not matched to a gene: 10. Germline values: CDR1 MNHEY, CDR2 SVGEGT. The CDR3 runs to 15 residues. In nucleotides, the CDR3 is TGTGCCAGCAGCCTAAACCAGGGGGCTGGTCAGCCCCAGCATTTT. It translates to CASSLNQGAGQPQHF.

The V and J genes are TRBV19 and TRBJ1-2; TRBD1 is a possible D gene (5 bases). Germline V CDR1 and CDR2: LNHDA, SQIVND (reference sequence). The V and J ends lost 10 bases and 4 bases respectively, with 10 bases between them. This CDR3 spans 11 amino acids. The CDR3 region is CATSGGYGYTF. The CDR3 nucleotides are TGTGCCACGAGTGGGGGCTATGGCTACACCTTC.

Of note for this clonotype: One junction end does not reproduce the germline sequence, and a read error may be involved. The chain recombines TRBV5-6 with TRBJ2-5; D is ambiguous. Germline CDR1 reads SGHDT; CDR2 reads YYEEEE. CDR3 length: 15 residues. The CDR3 coding sequence is TGTGCCAGCAGCTCGGTGCGACAATTCCAAGAGACCCGGTACTTC. As protein: CASSSVRQFQETRYF.